The T cell receptor beta chain described here comes from a study of CXCR3-negative and CXCR3-positive naive CD8 T cells. Across the study: Close to 135 million TRB reads were obtained in total, which works out to about 1.5 +/- 0.3 million per library.

Each TRB cDNA library was prepared by 5' RACE (with UMI labels). TCRdb re-called the 5' RACE reads and shows each CDR3 protein once, DNA omitted. This sample's clone table lists roughly 130,000 distinct CDR3 sequences. As to this clonotype: Its antigen is undetermined.

Naive cells were sorted as CD45RO-, CCR7+, CD27+ and CD95-. General study points: Higher TRB CDR3 hydrophobicity marked CXCR3-positive naive cells relative to CXCR3-negative naive cells.

Germline V gene lookup returns CDR1 SQVTM and CDR2 ANQGSEA. CDR3 length equals 13 residues. Sequenced material: naive CXCR3+ CD8+ T cells from blood. As for subset: CD45RO-CCR7+CD27+CD95- naive CD8+ T cells expressing CXCR3 (TNR3+). V and J are TRBV29-1 and TRBJ2-2; TCRdb gives TRBD1 as the D gene, but with no DNA this cannot be confirmed. This TCR came from a human donor in good health. Some clones in this sample may be carry-over from other donors' samples. CDR3 in amino acids: CSVDFPGTGELFF.